These 23 T cell receptor beta chains came from one sample sequenced in a study of shared clonotypes between healthy human individuals. This table comes from immunoSEQ multiplex PCR, and its TCRdb copy is limited to in-frame clones, with some not included. The top ten clones hold around 12% of a sample with fewer than 650,000 clones, around 78% of them seen once. The sequencing sample was made of PBMCs. The receptors come from a woman in her thirties or forties in good health. Some clones in this sample may be carry-over from other donors' samples.

In its sample, this clone was seen once. Other DNA sequences in this sample translate to the same CDR3. The chain uses TRBV18 and TRBJ2-7, with no clear D. Germline V lookup: CDR1 KGHSH, CDR2 LQKENI. The CDR3 sequence is 12 residues long. Between the trimmed V and J ends, which lost 2 bases and 3 bases, there was a span of 5 bases. Here the CDR3 DNA reads TGTGCCAGCTCACCAACACTCTACGAGCAGTACTTC. This translates into CASSPTLYEQYF.

V is TRBV6-1 and J is TRBJ1-4; the D gene is possibly TRBD1 (6 bases). There are 15 residues in the CDR3. Germline CDR1 is MNHNS and CDR2 is SASEGT. The V end was cut by 7 bases, the J end by 2 bases, with 14 bases between. CDR3: CASIEEGGTNEKLFF. The CDR3 bases are TGTGCCAGCATCGAAGAAGGGGGTACTAATGAAAAACTGTTTTTT.

The rearrangement uses TRBV27 and TRBJ2-2, with a weak D call TRBD1 (7 bases). The V end lost 4 bases, the J end lost 3 bases, and 15 bases lay between the germline ends. Germline V lookup: CDR1 MNHEY, CDR2 SMNVEV (reference sequence). The CDR3 runs to 16 residues. The CDR3 DNA is TGTGCCAGCAGTTCCCCCTCCAGGGGGGACACCGGGGAGCTGTTTTTT. This codes for CASSSPSRGDTGELFF.

This clone turned up a few times. The J gene is TRBJ2-3, the V gene TRBV7-6; weak D call: TRBD2 (6 bases). The CDR3 has 14 amino acids. CDR1 SGHVS and CDR2 FNYEAQ come from the germline V gene. Trimming pared 4 bases from V and 3 bases from J, leaving 11 bases between. CDR3 region: CASSSRLDTDTQYF. CDR3 bases: TGTGCCAGCAGCTCCCGACTAGATACAGATACGCAGTATTTT.

The chain links TRBV6-5 to TRBJ2-5, with 8 bases lining up with TRBD1. There are 14 residues in the CDR3. V dropped 6 bases and J dropped 4; count of bases not matched to a gene: 7. Per the germline V gene, CDR1 is MNHEY and CDR2 is SVGAGI. CDR3 amino acids: CASRPTGEGETQYF. In DNA form, the CDR3 reads TGTGCCAGCAGACCGACAGGGGAAGGAGAGACCCAGTACTTC.

This chain connects TRBV7-3 to TRBJ1-2, with D hard to call. Germline CDR1 is SGHTA and CDR2 is FQGTGA. The CDR3 spans 13 residues. Trimming took off 5 bases at V and 4 bases at J, with 11 bases between the two ends. As DNA, the CDR3 is TGTGCCAGCAGCCGAGGTGGTGGCTATGGCTACACCTTC. Translating gives CASSRGGGYGYTF.

V usage is TRBV7-2 and J usage is TRBJ2-7, with D possibly being TRBD1 (6 bases). CDR1 and CDR2 from the germline V gene are SGHTA and FQGNSA. The CDR3 covers 14 residues. Trimming removed 4 bases from V and 1 base from J, with 11 bases in between. DNA of the CDR3: TGTGCCAGCAGCTCGCAGGGGACGTCCTACGAGCAGTACTTC. As protein: CASSSQGTSYEQYF.

The rearrangement uses TRBV6-1 and TRBJ2-7; no definite D call. The V end was cut by 7 bases, the J end by 3 bases, with 13 bases between. CDR1 and CDR2 (germline): MNHNS, SASEGT. The CDR3 has 13 amino acids. The DNA for the CDR3 is TGTGCCAGCAATCAGGACGGAGACTACGAGCAGTACTTC. It yields the protein CASNQDGDYEQYF.

This chain links TRBV19 with TRBJ2-7; tentatively, D is TRBD2 (6 bases). The germline V gene encodes CDR1 LNHDA and CDR2 SQIVND (reference sequence). V lost 7 bases and J 3 bases, leaving 19 bases between the germline ends. The CDR3 sequence is 15 residues long. CDR3 bases: TGTGCCAGTAAGTGGGAGGTGACGAAAAACTACGAGCAGTACTTC. Translating it yields CASKWEVTKNYEQYF.

The gene calls are TRBV7-2 and TRBJ2-5; a weak D match, TRBD1 (5 bases). This CDR3 is built from 14 residues. V lost 4 bases to trimming and J lost 0 bases, with 9 bases between them. Germline V gene data show CDR1 as SGHTA and CDR2 as FQGNSA. CDR3 amino acids: CASSWQGDQETQYF. CDR3 coding DNA: TGTGCCAGCAGCTGGCAGGGCGACCAAGAGACCCAGTACTTC.

A few counts support this clone. The chain joins TRBV7-9 to TRBJ2-1; D might be TRBD1 (5 bases). CDR1 is SEHNR and CDR2 is FQNEAQ in the germline V gene (reference sequence). V was pared by 3 bases and J by 4 bases, with 13 bases between. The CDR3 length is 15 residues. CDR3 sequence reads: CASSFGFRVYNEQFF. The CDR3 DNA reads TGTGCCAGCAGCTTCGGGTTCAGGGTTTACAATGAGCAGTTCTTC. Complete variable domain (other parts from reference TRBV7-9 and TRBJ2-1): DTGVSQNPRHKITKRGQNVTFRCDPISEHNRLYWYRQTLGQGPEFLTYFQNEAQLEKSRLLSDRFSAERPKGSFSTLEIQRTEQGDSAMYLCASSFGFRVYNEQFFGPGTRLTVL.

The CDR3 coding sequence is TGCGCCAGCCGACCCCTGCGGGACTACAATGAGCAGTTCTTC. Protein product: CASRPLRDYNEQFF. V and J are TRBV10-2 and TRBJ2-1, with a possible D match to TRBD2 (6 bases). There are 14 residues in the CDR3. V lost 8 bases and J lost 3, with 14 bases in between. Germline V CDR1 and CDR2: WSHSY, SAAADI.

The chain uses TRBV27 and TRBJ2-2; 9 nucleotides align to TRBD2. The CDR3 sequence is 16 residues long. J lost 5 bases, V lost 5 bases, and 9 bases had no gene match. From germline, CDR1 is MNHEY and CDR2 SMNVEV (reference sequence). The CDR3 region is CASSGFSGSPTGELFF. The CDR3, as DNA: TGTGCCAGCAGTGGATTTAGCGGGAGCCCGACCGGGGAGCTGTTTTTT.

The chain joins TRBV7-9 to TRBJ2-5; 9 bases match TRBD2. Germline V gene sequence: CDR1 SEHNR, CDR2 FQNEAQ (reference sequence). V shed 3 bases, J shed 4 bases, and the junction held 12 bases outside the gene matches. This CDR3 contains 17 residues. The CDR3 spells CASSLGDQREDLETQYF. CDR3 nucleotides: TGTGCCAGCAGCTTGGGTGACCAGCGGGAGGATCTAGAGACCCAGTACTTC.

The chain combines TRBV18 with TRBJ1-1; D gene uncertain. V was trimmed by 3 bases and J by 1 base, leaving 15 bases between them. The CDR3 contains 16 residues. Germline values: CDR1 KGHSH, CDR2 LQKENI. The CDR3 protein is CASSPTTRISNTEAFF. The CDR3 coding sequence is TGTGCCAGCTCACCTACCACCAGGATCTCGAACACTGAAGCTTTCTTT.

To note about this clone: The junction departs from germline at one end; a sequencing error may be responsible. The rearrangement joins TRBV4-1 to TRBJ2-5, with TRBD2 matching over 12 bases. This CDR3 has 17 residues. Germline CDR1 MGHRA, CDR2 YSYEKL. CDR3 residues: CASSQLRGLAGQEAQYF. As DNA, the CDR3 is TGCGCCAGCAGCCAACTACGGGGACTAGCGGGCCAAGAGGCCCAGTACTTC.

CDR3 region: CASSTTTGYQPQHF. In nucleotides, the CDR3 is TGTGCCAGTAGTACTACGACAGGGTACCAGCCCCAGCATTTT. The chain couples TRBV19 to TRBJ1-5, with TRBD1 identical over 7 bases. The CDR3 totals 14 residues. Germline V CDR1 and CDR2: LNHDA, SQIVND (reference sequence). V trimming: 4 bases; J trimming: 7 bases; junction bases outside the gene matches: 7.

This chain links TRBV29-1 with TRBJ1-1, with 7 bases lining up with TRBD1. The CDR3 totals 15 residues. V gave up 5 bases and J gave up 3 bases; unmatched junction bases: 12. The V gene's germline CDR1 is SQVTM and CDR2 ANQGSEA. CDR3 residues: CSVRGRQGIDTEAFF. The CDR3 coding sequence is TGCAGCGTTAGGGGGAGACAGGGTATCGACACTGAAGCTTTCTTT.

This clone came up a few times. At one end, the junction sequence differs from germline, possibly due to a read error. V gene TRBV11-3 combines with J gene TRBJ2-1; TRBD1 matches at 8 bases. Germline lookup yields CDR1 SGHNT and CDR2 YENEEA. This CDR3 is built from 15 residues. The DNA for the CDR3 is TGTGCCAGCAGCTTGGAGACAGGGGTCTACCATGAGCAGTTCTTC. This gives the protein CASSLETGVYHEQFF.

As to this clone: This sample also contains other DNA sequences that code for the same CDR3. The gene calls are TRBV7-8 and TRBJ2-1, with 12 bases matching TRBD2. J gave up 2 bases and V 5 bases, and 4 bases lay outside the gene matches. CDR1 SGHVS and CDR2 FQNEAQ come from the germline V gene. This CDR3 has 16 residues. CDR3 protein: CASSHPSGRAYNEQFF. The CDR3 DNA sequence: TGTGCCAGCAGCCACCCTAGCGGGAGGGCCTACAATGAGCAGTTCTTC.

CDR3: CASSLADGAETQYF. In DNA form, the CDR3 reads TGTGCCAGCAGCTTGGCCGACGGGGCGGAGACCCAGTACTTC. This rearrangement joins TRBV5-4 to TRBJ2-5; D may correspond to TRBD1 or TRBD2 (5 bases each). V lost 0 bases, J lost 5 bases, and 11 bases lay in between. The CDR3 runs to 14 residues. Per the germline V gene, CDR1 is SGHNT and CDR2 is YYREEE (reference sequence).

This clone was found once. Within the sample, other DNA sequences also encode this same CDR3. CDR3 loop: CSVGQGFSNQPQHF. The CDR3 region has the DNA TGCAGCGTTGGACAGGGGTTTAGCAATCAGCCCCAGCATTTT. The V call is TRBV29-1, the J call TRBJ1-5; TRBD1 agrees at 8 bases. The CDR3 sequence is 14 residues long. CDR1 SQVTM and CDR2 ANQGSEA come from the germline V gene. The trim removed 4 bases at V and 0 bases at J, leaving 2 bases unmatched.

Written as DNA, the CDR3 is TGTGCCATCAGCAGGGCAGGGGTGGGGTACAACCCCGGGGAGCTGTTTTTT. Its translation is CAISRAGVGYNPGELFF. The V and J genes are TRBV10-3 and TRBJ2-2, with a weak D call TRBD1 (6 bases). The CDR3 spans 17 residues. Between the trimmed V and J ends, which lost 6 bases and 6 bases, there was a span of 23 bases. CDR1 and CDR2 from the germline V gene are ENHRY and SYGVKD.